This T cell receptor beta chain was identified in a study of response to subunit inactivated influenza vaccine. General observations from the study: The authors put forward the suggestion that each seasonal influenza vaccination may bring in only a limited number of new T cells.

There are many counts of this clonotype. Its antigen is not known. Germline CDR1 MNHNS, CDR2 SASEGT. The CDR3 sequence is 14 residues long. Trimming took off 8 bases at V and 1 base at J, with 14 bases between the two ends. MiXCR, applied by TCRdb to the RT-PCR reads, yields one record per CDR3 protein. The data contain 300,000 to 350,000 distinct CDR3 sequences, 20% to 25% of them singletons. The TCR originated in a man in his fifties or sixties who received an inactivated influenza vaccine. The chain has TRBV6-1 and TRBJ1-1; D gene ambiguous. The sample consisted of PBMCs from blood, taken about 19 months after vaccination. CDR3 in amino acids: CASSPTGRNTEAFF. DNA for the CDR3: TGTGCCAGCTCCCCCACGGGCAGGAACACTGAAGCTTTCTTT.